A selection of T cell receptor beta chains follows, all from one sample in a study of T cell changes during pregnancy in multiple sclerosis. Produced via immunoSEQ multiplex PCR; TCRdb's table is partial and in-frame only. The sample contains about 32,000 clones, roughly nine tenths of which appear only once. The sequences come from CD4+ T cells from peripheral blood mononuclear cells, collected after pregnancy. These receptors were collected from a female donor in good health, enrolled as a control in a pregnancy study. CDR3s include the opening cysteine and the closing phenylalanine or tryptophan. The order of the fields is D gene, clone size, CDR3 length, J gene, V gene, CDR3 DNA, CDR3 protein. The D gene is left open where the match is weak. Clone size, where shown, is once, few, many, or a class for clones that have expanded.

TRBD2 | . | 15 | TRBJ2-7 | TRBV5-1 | TGCGCCAGCAGCTTGGCGACTAGCGGTCCCTACGAGCAGTACTTC | CASSLATSGPYEQYF
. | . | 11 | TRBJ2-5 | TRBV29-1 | TGCAGCTCCGGCCCGGGAGAGACCCAGTACTTC | CSSGPGETQYF
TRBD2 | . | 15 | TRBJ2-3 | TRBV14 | TGTGCCAGCAGGGCCAGGGACTACAGCACAGATACGCAGTATTTT | CASRARDYSTDTQYF
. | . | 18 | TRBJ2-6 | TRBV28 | TGTGCCAGCAGTTCAACCCGGACAGCCGACGCTGGGGCCAACGTCCTGACTTTC | CASSSTRTADAGANVLTF
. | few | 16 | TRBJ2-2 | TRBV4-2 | TGTGCCAGCAGCCAAGGAGGGCCTGATAACGCCGGGGAGCTGTTTTTT | CASSQGGPDNAGELFF
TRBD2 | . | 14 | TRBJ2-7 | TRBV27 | TGTGCCAGCGCCCGGCGGGGGGCGGAAGGCGAGCAGTACTTC | CASARRGAEGEQYF
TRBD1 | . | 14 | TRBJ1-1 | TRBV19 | TGTGCCAGTACCCCGACAGGGAGGAACACTGAAGCTTTCTTT | CASTPTGRNTEAFF
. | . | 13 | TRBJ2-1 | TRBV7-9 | TGTGCCAGCAGCACCGACACCTACAATGAGCAGTTCTTC | CASSTDTYNEQFF
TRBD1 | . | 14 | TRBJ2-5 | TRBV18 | TGTGCCAGCTCACCACCGGGGACAGGAGAGACCCAGTACTTC | CASSPPGTGETQYF
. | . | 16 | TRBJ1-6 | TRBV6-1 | TGTGCCAGCAGTGTGCTGCCGAGCTCCTATAATTCACCCCTCCACTTT | CASSVLPSSYNSPLHF
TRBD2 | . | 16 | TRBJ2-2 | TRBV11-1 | TGTGCCAGCAGCTCGGGACTAGCGGAGAACACCGGGGAGCTGTTTTTT | CASSSGLAENTGELFF
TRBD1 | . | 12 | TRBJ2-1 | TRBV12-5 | TGTGCTAGTGGTCGTACAGGGACAGGGAAGTTCTTC | CASGRTGTGKFF
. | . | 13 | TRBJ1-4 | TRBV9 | TGTGCCAGCAGCGTAAATAAGGGGGGGAAGCTGTTTTTT | CASSVNKGGKLFF
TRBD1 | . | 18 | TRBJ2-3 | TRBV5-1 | TGCGCCAGCAGATCGGAAGGGACGGGACAGGGGGCGACAGATACGCAGTATTTT | CASRSEGTGQGATDTQYF
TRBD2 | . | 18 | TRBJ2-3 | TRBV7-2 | TGTGCCAGCAGCTCGCCCATTATGACTAGCGGGGTACCAGATACGCAGTATTTT | CASSSPIMTSGVPDTQYF
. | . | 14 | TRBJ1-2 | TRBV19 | TGTGCCAGTAGTACCGAGAGTTATTACTATGGCTACACCTTC | CASSTESYYYGYTF
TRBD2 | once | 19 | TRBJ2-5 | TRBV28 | TGTGCCAGCAGTCCGCTACCTCCGGCGGGAGGCCCGGGTGGGGAGACCCAGTACTTC | CASSPLPPAGGPGGETQYF
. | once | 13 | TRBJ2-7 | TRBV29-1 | TGCAGCGTTGGGGCAGTCGCATCCTACGAGCAGTACTTC | CSVGAVASYEQYF
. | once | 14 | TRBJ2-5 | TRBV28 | TGTGCCAGCAGTCTATCTACAAAGGGGGAGACCCAGTACTTC | CASSLSTKGETQYF
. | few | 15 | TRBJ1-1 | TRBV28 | TGTGCCAGCAGTTTGGCCCGGGTGGTTTACACTGAAGCTTTCTTT | CASSLARVVYTEAFF
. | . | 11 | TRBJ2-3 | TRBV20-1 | TGCAGTGCTAGAGGTCGAGATACGCAGTATTTT | CSARGRDTQYF
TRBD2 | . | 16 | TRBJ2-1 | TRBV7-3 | TGTGCCAGCAGCCGGGATAGCGGGAGCTTGTACAATGAGCAGTTCTTC | CASSRDSGSLYNEQFF
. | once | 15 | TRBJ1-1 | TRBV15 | TGTGCCACCAGCAGAGACGGACACTATCCCACTGAAGCTTTCTTT | CATSRDGHYPTEAFF
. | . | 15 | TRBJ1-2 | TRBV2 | TGTGCCAGCAGGCCCGACAGCTCGGAGTCCTATGGCTACACCTTC | CASRPDSSESYGYTF
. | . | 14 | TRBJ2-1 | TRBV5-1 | TGCGCCAGCAGAGGGACATCCTCCTACAATGAGCAGTTCTTC | CASRGTSSYNEQFF
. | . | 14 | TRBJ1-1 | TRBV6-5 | TGTGCCAGCGCCCAGGACGCCGAGGGCACTGAAGCTTTCTTT | CASAQDAEGTEAFF
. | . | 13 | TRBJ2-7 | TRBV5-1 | TGCGCCAGCTCCCGCGGAGAACCGTACGAGCAGTACTTC | CASSRGEPYEQYF
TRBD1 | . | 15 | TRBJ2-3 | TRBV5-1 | TGCGCCAGCAGCACCGCAGGGGGTGGCACAGATACGCAGTATTTT | CASSTAGGGTDTQYF
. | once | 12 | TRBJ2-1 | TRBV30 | TGTGCCTGGACCACCGGTGTAAATGAGCAGTTCTTC | CAWTTGVNEQFF
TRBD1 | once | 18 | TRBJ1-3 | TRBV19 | TGTGCCAGTAGTACGAGAAGGGTGGGACAGACCTCTGGAAACACCATATATTTT | CASSTRRVGQTSGNTIYF
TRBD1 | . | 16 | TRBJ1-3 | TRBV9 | TGTGCCAGCAGCGTAGAAGGGACAGGGCCCCAAAACACCATATATTTT | CASSVEGTGPQNTIYF
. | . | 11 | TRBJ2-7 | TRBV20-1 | TGCAGTGCTAGTACTGCCTACGAGCAGTACTTC | CSASTAYEQYF
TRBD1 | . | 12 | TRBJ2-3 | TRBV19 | TGTGCCAGTAGTATGGGACAGGTGACGCAGTATTTT | CASSMGQVTQYF
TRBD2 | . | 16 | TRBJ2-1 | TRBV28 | TGTGCCAGCAGTTTAACTAGCGGGAGGTCCAACAATGAGCAGTTCTTC | CASSLTSGRSNNEQFF
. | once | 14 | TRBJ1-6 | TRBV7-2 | TGTGCCAGCAGGGCGGACAGCTATAATTCACCCCTCCACTTT | CASRADSYNSPLHF
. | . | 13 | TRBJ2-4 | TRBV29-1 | TGCAGCGTTGCCCCGAGGTTCTCAAACATTCAGTACTTC | CSVAPRFSNIQYF
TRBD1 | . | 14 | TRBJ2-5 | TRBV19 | TGTGCCAGTAGTGAGACAGGGGTCGGGGAGACCCAGTACTTC | CASSETGVGETQYF
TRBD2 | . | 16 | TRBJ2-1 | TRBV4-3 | TGCGCCAGCAGCCAAGAGGGGACTAGGTCTTACAATGAGCAGTTCTTC | CASSQEGTRSYNEQFF
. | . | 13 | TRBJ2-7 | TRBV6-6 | TGTGCCAGCAGTTACCAGACAGGCGTCGAGCAGTACTTC | CASSYQTGVEQYF
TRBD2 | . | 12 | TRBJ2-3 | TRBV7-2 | TGTGCCAGCAGCTTCTCCGGGACTAGGATGTATTTT | CASSFSGTRMYF
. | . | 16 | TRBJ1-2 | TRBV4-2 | TGTGCCAGCAGCCAAGATTCGAACAGGGCGAACTATGGCTACACCTTC | CASSQDSNRANYGYTF
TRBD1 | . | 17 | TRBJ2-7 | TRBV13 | TGTGCCAGCAGCTTAGGGGCCCTGGACAGGGGGCTCTACGAGCAGTACTTC | CASSLGALDRGLYEQYF
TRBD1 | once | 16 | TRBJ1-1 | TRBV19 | TGTGCCAGTAGTATTAGATATGGTGACAGGGGCGTAGAAGCTTTCTTT | CASSIRYGDRGVEAFF
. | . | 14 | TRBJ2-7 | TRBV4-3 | TGCGCCAGCAGCCAAGGTCGGGGAACCTACGAGCAGTACTTC | CASSQGRGTYEQYF
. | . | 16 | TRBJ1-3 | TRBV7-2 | TGTGCCAGCAGTCGAAGCAGGGCCTTGGGGGGAAACACCATATATTTT | CASSRSRALGGNTIYF
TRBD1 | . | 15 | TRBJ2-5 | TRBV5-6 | TGTGCCAGCAGCCGCCTACAGGGGGGACAAGAGACCCAGTACTTC | CASSRLQGGQETQYF
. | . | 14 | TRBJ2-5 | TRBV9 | TGTGCCAGCAGCGAAACGGGGAGCGGGGAGACCCAGTACTTC | CASSETGSGETQYF
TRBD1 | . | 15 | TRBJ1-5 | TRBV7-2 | TGTGCCAGCAGCTCCCAGGGGGTTAGCAATCAGCCCCAGCATTTT | CASSSQGVSNQPQHF
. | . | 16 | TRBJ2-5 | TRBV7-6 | TGTGCCAGCAGCAACCCTGGTAGGGGCCTGGGAGAGACCCAGTACTTC | CASSNPGRGLGETQYF
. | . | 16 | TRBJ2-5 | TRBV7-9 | TGTGCCAGCAGCCCTGTAAACAGGGGAGGTCGAGAGACCCAGTACTTC | CASSPVNRGGRETQYF
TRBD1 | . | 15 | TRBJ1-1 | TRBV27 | TGTGCCAGCAGTTATGGAGACAGGGTGGACACTGAAGCTTTCTTT | CASSYGDRVDTEAFF
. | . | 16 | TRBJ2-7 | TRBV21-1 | TGTGCCAGCAGCCCCTGGACAGAGATGAGCTCCTACGAGCAGTACTTC | CASSPWTEMSSYEQYF
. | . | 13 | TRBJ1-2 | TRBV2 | TGTGCCAGCAGTGAGGCGGAGAGCTATGGCTACACCTTC | CASSEAESYGYTF
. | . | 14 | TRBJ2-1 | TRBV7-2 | TGTGCCAGCAGCATCGGACAGATTTACAATGAGCAGTTCTTC | CASSIGQIYNEQFF
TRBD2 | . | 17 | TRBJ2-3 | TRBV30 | TGTGCCTGGAGTGTTGGGAGGGTGGGGGGGTACACAGATACGCAGTATTTT | CAWSVGRVGGYTDTQYF